This T cell receptor (beta chain) was documented in a study of human T cells and chemical hapten exposure (dated by TCRdb to the early 2020s). Regarding the complete study: For sensitization, 2% DPC in acetone was applied to a roughly 2 cm by roughly 2 cm area of upper inner arm skin. Weekly therapeutic DPC doses were additionally applied to the scalp of patients throughout the roughly 23-week study period. Patch tests used Finn chambers with 0.01% DPC on the upper back, scored after 6 days by International Contact Dermatitis Research Group standards. The mostly female patient cohort included alopecia areata with under or over 50% scalp involvement, alopecia totalis and alopecia universalis. Libraries were combined into a pool for sequencing, and differences in TCR yield between samples came mainly from small differences in library volumes within the pool. Peripheral blood TCR repertoire changes were tracked in vivo in alopecia patients during primary and secondary sensitization to the hapten diphenylcyclopropenone (DPC). Blood samples were taken from patients before sensitization (week 0) and at 2, 6 and about 24 weeks after DPC sensitization. For TCR sequencing, blood came from 25 to 35 alopecia patients at anywhere from one to four time points (pre-sensitization, 2, 6 and 24 weeks). The paper as a whole reports these results and caveats: No change with DPC sensitization was found in the number of TCRs above 1 in 1000 frequency, and no evidence of global repertoire structure alterations was found. Compared with pre-sensitization or healthy control sets, expanded TCRs formed significantly more large CDR3 similarity clusters, which is consistent with antigen-driven responses. Alopecia, a presumed autoimmune disease, was present in all patients, so the immune response of the patients might differ from that of healthy individuals. The number of PT1 expanded TCRs positively correlated with patch test score, significant at thresholds 8, 16 and 32 but not 4. Repeated subsampling changed both the strength of the expansion versus patch-test correlation and the threshold at which that correlation became significant.

This clonotype was observed a few times. Its antigen is currently not known. The record has no base qualities; no much larger clone is one base away. From the germline V gene, CDR1 is SGHTA and CDR2 is FQGNSA. Reading from cysteine to phenylalanine, the CDR3 counts 16 amino acids. Just CDR3 DNA is preserved here, 48 bases in frame from base 1. Unmatched junction bases come to 5, with V trimmed by 5 bases and J by 4 bases. Receptor libraries were prepared by RACE. Sequencing was performed on a NextSeq 500. Library preparation attached unique molecular identifiers to individual cDNA molecules for quantitative, reproducible TCR counting. For every blood RNA sample, sequencing covered both the TCR alpha and TCR beta chains. In the paper's pipeline: Samples had a median of roughly 91,000 TCRs, with a range from 23,224 to 690,600. The Decombinator software suite was used to annotate V, J and CDR3 in the TCR reads. For the PS versus PT1 abundance plots, all samples were subsampled to the same number of TCRs (28,000). Expanded TCRs were defined as absent before sensitization and observed at least eight times at the 2-week time point. TCRdb itself trimmed the public reads at Q25 with fastp, ran MiXCR and retained productive beta chains. Each CDR3 protein appears once, grouped with its most common genes and DNA. The V and J calls come from TCRdb's annotation, not from the publication. The sample table lists approximately 87,000 distinct CDR3 sequences, over 9.5% of them with a count of one. The top ten clones comprise approximately 3.3% of the sample.

According to the study, the label for this sample's time point signals: patch test 2, 6 weeks after DPC sensitization. The treatment or condition tag for this specimen amounts to: therapeutic diphenylcyclopropenone sensitization with weekly scalp DPC. At every patch-test visit, the blood draw took place before the patch test was put on. Patients were considered eligible if aged 18 to 70, diagnosed with alopecia and deemed suitable for DPC therapy, and patients were excluded if pregnant. Total RNA was extracted from unfractionated whole blood that had been collected in Tempus Blood RNA tubes. The clonotype was recovered from a woman in her thirties or forties with alopecia areata. Some clones in this sample may be carry-over from other donors' samples. The receptor chain draws on TRBV7-2 and TRBJ2-5; 15 of the junction bases match TRBD2. This specimen was whole blood, taken in connection with sensitization to the hapten diphenylcyclopropenone (DPC). The sequenced DNA: TGTGCCAGCAGCCTTCGGACTAGCGGGAGGGGAGAGACCCAGTACTTC. Translated, it reads CASSLRTSGRGETQYF. The variable domain in full, with residues beyond the CDR3 obtained from the reference TRBV7-2 and TRBJ2-5 genes, is GAGVSQSPSNKVTEKGKDVELRCDPISGHTALYWYRQSLGQGLEFLIYFQGNSAPDKSGLPSDRFSAERTGGSVSTLTIQRTQQEDSAVYLCASSLRTSGRGETQYFGPGTRLLVL.